These 4 T cell receptor beta chains were all obtained from the same sample, sequenced in a study of blood T cell repertoires in COVID-19. Assay: immunoSEQ multiplex PCR; the TCRdb copy retains only in-frame clones and omits some. Counted here are 490,000 or so clones, about nine tenths occurring once; the ten biggest clones make up around 8%. Sequencing was carried out using PBMCs or T cells enriched from blood (not recorded which). Receptor source: an older woman who had recovered from COVID-19.

The rearrangement uses TRBV5-6 and TRBJ1-3, with D hard to call. The CDR3 has 15 amino acids. V gave up 4 bases and J gave up 0 bases, with 11 bases separating them. Germline V gene lookup returns CDR1 SGHDT and CDR2 YYEEEE. The CDR3 sequence is CASSPTPSSGNTIYF. CDR3 DNA: TGTGCCAGCAGCCCGACTCCGAGCTCTGGAAACACCATATATTTT.

Of note for this clone: One end of the junction is discordant with germline, which a read error may explain. The chain combines TRBV12-5 with TRBJ2-2; 10 bases are shared with TRBD1. CDR1 and CDR2 from the germline V gene are LGHNT and FRNRAP. This CDR3 is built from 16 residues. The CDR3 spells CASAPPGQGHSGGLFF. CDR3 nucleotide sequence: TGTGCTAGTGCCCCACCGGGACAGGGGCACTCCGGGGGGCTGTTTTTT.

The chain is built from TRBV6-5 and TRBJ1-2; D not resolved. There are 15 residues in the CDR3. Trimming took 0 bases from V and 2 from J, leaving 10 bases between them. CDR1 and CDR2 (germline): MNHEY, SVGAGI. The CDR3 region is CASSYSVQVNYGYTF. Written as DNA, the CDR3 is TGTGCCAGCAGTTACTCGGTCCAGGTCAACTATGGCTACACCTTC.

V usage is TRBV7-9 and J usage is TRBJ2-7; D is ambiguous. Germline-derived CDR1 and CDR2 are SEHNR and FQNEAQ (reference sequence). Trimming took 0 bases from V and 0 from J, leaving 9 bases between them. The CDR3 runs to 15 residues. CDR3 in amino acids: CASSLASSSSYEQYF. The CDR3 DNA is TGTGCCAGCAGCTTAGCGTCGTCCTCCTCCTACGAGCAGTACTTC.